This passage covers 11 T cell receptor beta chains from one sample sequenced in a study of control samples from healthy donors and cancer patients. Generated by immunoSEQ multiplex PCR, the TCRdb table keeps only in-frame clones and is missing some. The repertoire holds over 150,000 clones, approximately 96% seen once, with about 5.6% in the top ten. What was sequenced was blood. These TCRs come from a middle-aged man in good health.

The V and J genes are TRBV3-1 (or the pseudogene TRBV3-2) and TRBJ2-1, with TRBD2 identical over 7 bases. After removal of 3 bases from V and 4 bases from J, the junction contained 6 bases not matched to a gene. The CDR3 runs 15 residues. Germline V gives CDR1 LGHDT, CDR2 YNNKEL (reference sequence). The CDR3 loop reads CASSQERGRYNEQFF. In nucleotides, the CDR3 is TGTGCCAGCAGCCAGGAGCGGGGCAGATACAATGAGCAGTTCTTC.

This chain joins TRBV5-6 and TRBJ1-1, with TRBD1 identical over 7 bases. CDR1 and CDR2 (germline): SGHDT, YYEEEE. CDR3 length equals 14 residues. V gave up 0 bases and J gave up 1 base; unmatched junction bases: 0. This CDR3 is CASSLDRGNTEAFF. In DNA, the CDR3 is TGTGCCAGCAGCTTGGACAGGGGGAACACTGAAGCTTTCTTT.

The genes are TRBV19 and TRBJ1-1; D ambiguous. Between the trimmed V and J ends, which lost 6 bases and 4 bases, there was a span of 9 bases. Germline CDR1 and CDR2: LNHDA and SQIVND (reference sequence). This CDR3 spans 12 amino acids. The CDR3 loop reads CASREGGTEAFF. DNA of the CDR3: TGTGCCAGTAGAGAGGGAGGCACTGAAGCTTTCTTT.

The V and J genes are TRBV2 and TRBJ1-2; 9 bases match TRBD1. Germline trimming cut 5 bases from V and 0 bases from J; bases unmatched to any gene: 13. The CDR3 loop spans 18 amino acids. Germline V gives CDR1 SNHLY, CDR2 FYNNEI. The CDR3 nucleotides are TGTGCCAGCAGTCAGATCGGGACAGGGATTACCTCTAACTATGGCTACACCTTC. Translation: CASSQIGTGITSNYGYTF.

The rearrangement joins TRBV28 to TRBJ2-6; tentatively, D is TRBD1 (5 bases). Trimming left V 4 bases short and J 4 bases short, with 11 bases between. Looked up from germline, CDR1 is MDHEN and CDR2 is SYDVKM. The CDR3 contains 15 residues. This CDR3 reads CASSSRGGGANVLTF. The CDR3, as DNA: TGTGCCAGCAGTTCTAGGGGTGGAGGGGCCAACGTCCTGACTTTC.

V usage is TRBV27 and J usage is TRBJ1-2; 10 bases match TRBD1. The CDR3 has 14 residues. With 2 bases clipped from V and 6 bases from J, the junction kept 3 bases outside the gene matches. Germline V gene data show CDR1 as MNHEY and CDR2 as SMNVEV (reference sequence). CDR3 DNA sequence: TGTGCCAGCAGTTTAGCGGGACAGGGGCATGGCTACACCTTC. Its translation: CASSLAGQGHGYTF.

V and J are TRBV7-9 and TRBJ2-1, with 7 nucleotides matching TRBD1. The V segment lost 0 bases and the J segment 2 bases; nucleotides outside the gene matches: 10. Germline V gene lookup returns CDR1 SEHNR and CDR2 FQNEAQ (reference sequence). This CDR3 comprises 18 residues. DNA for the CDR3: TGTGCCAGCAGCTTAGCATTATCCCGGGACAGAGCCTACAATGAGCAGTTCTTC. This encodes CASSLALSRDRAYNEQFF.

This clone has just one count. This chain uses TRBV27 with TRBJ1-6; a possible D gene is TRBD1 (5 bases). Germline V lookup: CDR1 MNHEY, CDR2 SMNVEV (reference sequence). CDR3 length: 14 amino acids. The germline V and J ends were trimmed by 5 bases and 9 bases, with 14 bases remaining between them. The CDR3 sequence is CASSPGRDGSPLHF. DNA for the CDR3: TGTGCCAGCAGTCCCGGGAGGGACGGTTCACCCCTCCACTTT.

The chain employs TRBV6-2 or TRBV6-3 and TRBJ1-1; D is undetermined. The CDR3 length is 13 residues. Germline assignment: CDR1 MNHEY and CDR2 SVGEGT. Trimming shortened V by 3 bases and J by 4 bases, and 9 bases separated the two germline ends. Here the CDR3 DNA reads TGTGCCAGCAGTTATGGGGTAGCCACTGAAGCTTTCTTT. Residues: CASSYGVATEAFF.

This chain joins TRBV21-1 and TRBJ2-7; TRBD2 is taken as the D call from the table, unchecked against the DNA. TRBV21-1 constitutes a pseudogene. The CDR3 extends over 18 amino acids. CDR3 sequence: CASSETRDPGLGSYEQYF. CDR3 nucleotide sequence: TGTGCCAGCAGCGAGACGAGGGATCCGGGACTAGGGTCCTACGAGCAGTACTTC.

This clone occurred once. V usage is TRBV24-1 and J usage is TRBJ2-2; D possibly matches TRBD1 or TRBD2 (5 bases each). The V gene's germline CDR1 is KGHDR and CDR2 SFDVKD. This CDR3 has 14 residues. V lost 9 bases and J 6 bases, leaving 16 bases between the germline ends. For the CDR3, the DNA is TGTGCCACCGGAGAAAGAGGGGCACCCGGGGAGCTGTTTTTT. Residues: CATGERGAPGELFF.